These 29 T cell receptor beta chains share one sample of origin, sequenced in a study of cytomegalovirus exposure and HLA in healthy donors. Primers for the PCR totalled 60 Vbeta and 13 Jbeta. Measured with immunoSEQ multiplex PCR; TCRdb has only the in-frame clones, and not every one. This table holds about 160,000 clones, 70% found once. Sequencing used PBMCs. The receptors were sampled from a man between 18 and 35 years old in good health and CMV-seropositive.

The genes are TRBV15 and TRBJ1-1, with D possibly TRBD1 on 5 matching bases. Deletions cut 3 bases from V and 1 base from J, with 15 bases between. CDR1 is LNHNV, CDR2 YYDKDF, per germline (reference sequence). This CDR3 spans 16 amino acids. The CDR3 loop reads CATSRPFGGRNTEAFF. CDR3 sequence (DNA): TGTGCCACCAGCAGGCCGTTCGGGGGGAGGAACACTGAAGCTTTCTTT.

The genes are TRBV10-3 and TRBJ1-1; 9 bases fit TRBD1. Per germline, CDR1 ENHRY and CDR2 SYGVKD. J lost 0 bases, V lost 7 bases, and 3 bases had no gene match. The CDR3 consists of 14 residues. Written as DNA, the CDR3 is TGTGCCATCAAGGGGACAGGGCTGAACACTGAAGCTTTCTTT. It yields the protein CAIKGTGLNTEAFF.

The J gene is TRBJ1-2, the V gene TRBV28; 7 nucleotides match TRBD1. The CDR3 totals 14 residues. CDR1 and CDR2 from the germline V gene are MDHEN and SYDVKM. The ends lost 4 bases at V and 4 bases at J; junction bases unmatched: 6. This CDR3 reads CASSSTGVGYGYTF. As DNA, the CDR3 is TGTGCCAGCAGTTCCACAGGGGTTGGCTATGGCTACACCTTC.

V is TRBV5-1 and J is TRBJ1-1; a possible D gene is TRBD1 (5 bases). The V end was cut by 2 bases, the J end by 2 bases, with 7 bases between. CDR1 and CDR2 (germline): SGHRS, YFSETQ. The CDR3 spans 13 residues. CDR3 protein: CASSLGDNTEAFF. The CDR3 bases are TGCGCCAGCAGCTTAGGGGATAACACTGAAGCTTTCTTT.

The chain employs TRBV30 and TRBJ1-1; D is uncertain. Deletions cut 2 bases from V and 4 bases from J, with 11 bases between. The CDR3 spans 13 residues. The germline CDR1 and CDR2 sequences are GTSNPN and SVGIG (reference sequence). CDR3 nucleotides: TGTGCCTGGAGTCCCGGACTGGGCACTGAAGCTTTCTTT. This translates into CAWSPGLGTEAFF. Looking up the rest from reference TRBV30 and TRBJ1-1 gives the full variable domain: SQTIHQWPATLVQPVGSPLSLECTVEGTSNPNLYWYRQAAGRGLQLLFYSVGIGQISSEVPQNLSASRPQDRQFILSSKKLLLSDSGFYLCAWSPGLGTEAFFGQGTRLTVV.

The chain couples TRBV12-5 to TRBJ1-2; D call uncertain. The CDR3 contains 13 residues. Trimming shortened V by 7 bases and J by 4 bases, and 13 bases separated the two germline ends. In germline, CDR1 is LGHNT, CDR2 FRNRAP. CDR3 region: CASAPSGAYGYTF. Written as DNA, the CDR3 is TGTGCTAGTGCTCCCTCGGGAGCCTATGGCTACACCTTC.

V is TRBV2 and J is TRBJ1-2, with TRBD1 as a possible D gene (5 bases). Germline lookup yields CDR1 SNHLY and CDR2 FYNNEI. With 4 bases removed from V and 10 bases from J, the gap between germline ends came to 13 bases. CDR3 length: 12 residues. This chain's CDR3 is CASSVSGMFYTF. The CDR3 nucleotides are TGTGCCAGCAGTGTGTCAGGGATGTTCTACACCTTC.

This clone showed up just a few times. This rearrangement joins TRBV6-1 to TRBJ2-5, with 8 nucleotides matching TRBD2. The V gene end was trimmed by 3 bases and the J gene end by 4 bases; junction bases not matched to a gene: 7. The CDR3 runs 15 residues. From germline, CDR1 is MNHNS and CDR2 SASEGT. The CDR3 region has the DNA TGTGCCAGCAGTGATTCCCTAGCGGGTTCAGAGACCCAGTACTTC. This codes for CASSDSLAGSETQYF.

This clone has only a few counts. The CDR3 region is CASSLARGGAGELFF. The DNA of the CDR3 is TGTGCCAGCAGCTTAGCGCGAGGGGGCGCCGGGGAGCTGTTTTTT. The chain employs TRBV11-1 and TRBJ2-2, with 7 bases lining up with TRBD1. The length of the CDR3 is 15 residues. V was pared by 0 bases and J by 6 bases, with 4 bases of the junction left unmatched. Germline values: CDR1 SGHAT, CDR2 FQDESV (reference sequence).

This rearrangement joins TRBV6-5 to TRBJ1-1; no reliable D call. This CDR3 is 13 amino acids long. From germline, CDR1 is MNHEY and CDR2 SVGAGI. V was shortened by 0 bases and J by 0 bases, with 2 bases between the two germline ends. CDR3 region: CASSYSVNTEAFF. The CDR3 DNA sequence: TGTGCCAGCAGTTACTCCGTGAACACTGAAGCTTTCTTT.

The CDR3 reads CASSTGTAYGYTF. CDR3 DNA sequence: TGTGCCAGCAGTACCGGGACAGCTTATGGCTACACCTTC. The chain links TRBV9 to TRBJ1-2, with 7 nucleotides matching TRBD1. Germline V gene lookup returns CDR1 SGDLS and CDR2 YYNGEE. The CDR3 consists of 13 residues. V was pared by 5 bases and J by 5 bases, with 6 bases of the junction left unmatched.

This clone was seen a handful of times. The chain couples TRBV2 to TRBJ2-5; a weak D match, TRBD1 (5 bases). Germline loops: CDR1 SNHLY, CDR2 FYNNEI. Between the trimmed V and J ends, which lost 4 bases and 3 bases, there was a span of 9 bases. This CDR3 is built from 13 residues. CDR3 in amino acids: CASSAGLEETQYF. As DNA, the CDR3 is TGTGCCAGCAGTGCAGGGTTAGAAGAGACCCAGTACTTC. Supplemented by reference TRBV2 and TRBJ2-5, the full variable domain reads EPEVTQTPSHQVTQMGQEVILRCVPISNHLYFYWYRQILGQKVEFLVSFYNNEISEKSEIFDDQFSVERPDGSNFTLKIRSTKLEDSAMYFCASSAGLEETQYFGPGTRLLVL.

The chain employs TRBV28 and TRBJ2-3; 11 nucleotides line up with TRBD1. The length of the CDR3 is 16 residues. Looked up from germline, CDR1 is MDHEN and CDR2 is SYDVKM. V lost 5 bases, J lost 7 bases, and 11 bases stayed unmatched. CDR3 bases: TGTGCCAGCAGTGGAACCGGACAGGGGGCTATGAATACGCAGTATTTT. It translates to CASSGTGQGAMNTQYF.

In this sample, this clone turned up once. The chain recombines TRBV7-2 with TRBJ1-3; D gene unclear. The CDR3 is made up of 12 amino acids. Per germline, CDR1 SGHTA and CDR2 FQGNSA. The ends were cut back, 5 bases at V and 1 base at J, with 3 bases in the middle. CDR3 in DNA: TGTGCCAGCAGCCCTTCTGGAAACACCATATATTTT. Its protein is CASSPSGNTIYF.

This clone was counted a single time. The chain uses TRBV7-6 and TRBJ2-3, with TRBD2 identical over 7 bases. The CDR3 totals 13 residues. J was trimmed by 9 bases and V by 3 bases; bases with no gene match: 6. Germline V lookup: CDR1 SGHVS, CDR2 FNYEAQ. The DNA for the CDR3 is TGTGCCAGCAGCTTGGGGGGGTTGGGCACGCAGTATTTT. This encodes CASSLGGLGTQYF. The full variable domain, its missing parts supplied by reference TRBV7-6 and TRBJ2-3, is GAGVSQSPRYKVTKRGQDVALRCDPISGHVSLYWYRQALGQGPEFLTYFNYEAQQDKSGLPNDRFSAERPEGSISTLTIQRTEQRDSAMYRCASSLGGLGTQYFGPGTRLTVL.

This clone was observed a handful of times. The chain links TRBV19 to TRBJ2-5, with a weak D call TRBD2 (7 bases). Trimming cost V 8 bases and J 2 bases, with 15 bases left between them. This CDR3 comprises 14 residues. Per germline, CDR1 LNHDA and CDR2 SQIVND (reference sequence). The CDR3, as DNA: TGTGCCAGTCAAGAGGGGGGGGTTCAAGAGACCCAGTACTTC. Translated, it gives CASQEGGVQETQYF.

The chain has TRBV6-6 and TRBJ2-5, with D possibly being TRBD2 (5 bases). CDR1 and CDR2 (germline): MNHNY, SVGAGI (reference sequence). V lost 6 bases and J lost 5, with 7 bases in between. The CDR3 extends over 11 amino acids. The chain's CDR3 is CASSERETQYF. For the CDR3, the DNA is TGTGCCAGCAGCGAGCGGGAGACCCAGTACTTC.

The chain combines TRBV12-5 with TRBJ1-1, with D perhaps matching TRBD1 (5 bases). The CDR3 is 13 residues long. V was cut by 7 bases and J by 4 bases, with 13 bases left in between. Germline V lookup: CDR1 LGHNT, CDR2 FRNRAP. The CDR3 region has the DNA TGTGCTAGTGTAACAGGAGAGGCCACTGAAGCTTTCTTT. Translating it yields CASVTGEATEAFF.

The chain employs TRBV27 and TRBJ2-7; possible D gene TRBD2, 6 bases. Germline CDR1 reads MNHEY; CDR2 reads SMNVEV (reference sequence). The CDR3 consists of 15 residues. Trimming left V 5 bases short and J 3 bases short, with 17 bases between. The CDR3 spells CASSRKAGAFYEQYV. CDR3 bases: TGTGCCAGCAGTAGAAAAGCGGGCGCCTTCTACGAGCAGTACGTC.

CDR3 amino acids: CASSLRQQGPRNTQYF. DNA of the CDR3: TGTGCCAGTAGTCTCAGACAACAGGGCCCACGGAATACGCAGTATTTT. This chain uses TRBV19 with TRBJ2-3; a possible D gene is TRBD1 (6 bases). The CDR3 sequence is 16 residues long. CDR1 is LNHDA and CDR2 is SQIVND in the germline V gene (reference sequence). Trimming left V 5 bases short and J 7 bases short, with 22 bases between.

V usage is TRBV5-6 and J usage is TRBJ2-6; 7 nucleotides agree with TRBD1. This CDR3 has 16 residues. J gave up 1 base and V 4 bases, and 5 bases lay outside the gene matches. Germline loops: CDR1 SGHDT, CDR2 YYEEEE. The CDR3 DNA follows: TGTGCCAGCAGCGGACAGGCCCTTTCTGGGGCCAACGTCCTGACTTTC. Protein product: CASSGQALSGANVLTF.

J is TRBJ2-7 and V is TRBV5-8, with D possibly matching TRBD2 (5 bases). Germline assignment: CDR1 SGHTS and CDR2 YDEGEE. The CDR3 is 13 residues long. Trimming took off 2 bases at V and 5 bases at J, with 11 bases between the two ends. The CDR3 region has the DNA TGTGCCAGCAGCTTTACGGGAACCCACGAGCAGTACGTC. This codes for CASSFTGTHEQYV.

J is TRBJ2-1 and V is TRBV27; TRBD1 agrees at 7 bases. CDR1 MNHEY and CDR2 SMNVEV come from the germline V gene (reference sequence). CDR3 size: 16 residues. Trimming at V came to 5 bases and at J to 4 bases, leaving 11 bases not matched to a gene. CDR3 nucleotide sequence: TGTGCCAGCAGTCCCGAGTGGGGGACAGTGTACAATGAGCAGTTCTTC. The encoded protein is CASSPEWGTVYNEQFF.

The gene calls are TRBV21-1 and TRBJ1-4; the D call of TRBD1 is as the table states it, not checked on the DNA. TRBV21-1 is a pseudogene locus. The CDR3 is 17 residues long. This CDR3 reads CASSKPRGDRHNEKLFF. The CDR3 DNA reads TGTGCCAGCAGCAAACCGAGAGGGGACAGGCATAATGAAAAACTGTTTTTT.

The rearrangement uses TRBV2 and TRBJ1-2, with 7 nucleotides matching TRBD1. V trimming: 7 bases; J trimming: 4 bases; junction bases outside the gene matches: 9. Germline V CDR1 and CDR2: SNHLY, FYNNEI. The CDR3 runs to 14 residues. CDR3 residues: CASKLDRAGYGYTF. CDR3 sequence (DNA): TGTGCCAGCAAACTAGACAGGGCAGGCTATGGCTACACCTTC.

This chain connects TRBV5-4 to TRBJ1-6; D is possibly TRBD1 (5 bases). The germline V and J ends were trimmed by 3 bases and 7 bases, with 11 bases remaining between them. CDR3 length: 14 amino acids. Germline loops: CDR1 SGHNT, CDR2 YYREEE (reference sequence). CDR3 DNA sequence: TGTGCCAGCAGCTCGGGGGGTCTCAATTCACCCCTCCACTTT. It yields the protein CASSSGGLNSPLHF.

J is TRBJ1-6 and V is TRBV5-4, with no clear D. This CDR3 region has 16 residues. V dropped 4 bases and J dropped 5 bases, with 16 bases sitting between them. Germline loops: CDR1 SGHNT, CDR2 YYREEE (reference sequence). This chain's CDR3 is CASSRMRGYHNSPLHF. CDR3 sequence (DNA): TGTGCCAGCAGCAGGATGCGAGGGTACCATAATTCACCCCTCCACTTT.

The V and J genes are TRBV19 and TRBJ1-2; D gene ambiguous. The CDR3 totals 15 residues. Germline CDR1 is LNHDA and CDR2 is SQIVND (reference sequence). Trimming pared 3 bases from V and 2 bases from J, leaving 13 bases between. CDR3 DNA: TGTGCCAGTAGTATGGAGGCCAGACTAAACTATGGCTACACCTTC. It encodes CASSMEARLNYGYTF.

The CDR3 DNA follows: TGTGCCAGCAGCGCCACACAGGGCCAGTACTATGGCTACACCTTC. Translation: CASSATQGQYYGYTF. V is TRBV9 and J is TRBJ1-2; D is possibly TRBD1 (6 bases). Germline lookup yields CDR1 SGDLS and CDR2 YYNGEE. V was clipped by 3 bases and J by 3 bases, with 15 bases between them. CDR3 length: 15 residues. The full variable domain, in which reference TRBV9 and TRBJ1-2 provide the parts outside the CDR3, is DSGVTQTPKHLITATGQRVTLRCSPRSGDLSVYWYQQSLDQGLQFLIQYYNGEERAKGNILERFSAQQFPDLHSELNLSSLELGDSALYFCASSATQGQYYGYTFGSGTRLTVV.